These T cell receptor beta chains were read from a single sample in a study of chemoradiotherapy in HPV16-positive cancers. Method: immunoSEQ multiplex PCR; TCRdb's copy keeps in-frame clones and lacks some. The table shows some 12,000 clones, with 81% occurring only once. This sample was gathered from a patient who underwent chemoradiotherapy. These receptors were collected from a human donor with HPV-associated anogenital cancer. Both conserved end residues are part of each CDR3. D genes are given only for firm matches. A row's size may be missing; if present it is once, few, many or a size class.

>NA|NA|TRBV5-1|TRBJ2-1
CASRVELAVYNEQFF
TGCGCCAGCAGGGTCGAGCTGGCAGTGTACAATGAGCAGTTCTTC
>NA|NA|TRBV19|TRBJ1-2
CASQKDRANYGYTF
TGTGCCAGCCAGAAGGACAGAGCTAACTATGGCTACACCTTC
>few|TRBD1|TRBV4-3|TRBJ1-6
CASSQVVGQGSSPLHF
TGCGCCAGCAGCCAAGTTGTGGGACAGGGTTCTTCACCCCTCCACTTT
>NA|TRBD1|TRBV6-1|TRBJ1-4
CASSDLNRGAEKLFF
TGTGCCAGCAGTGATCTCAACAGGGGGGCTGAAAAACTGTTTTTT
>few|NA|TRBV2|TRBJ1-4
CASGGDVAEKLFF
TGTGCCAGCGGCGGGGACGTGGCTGAAAAACTGTTTTTT
>NA|NA|TRBV5-1|TRBJ2-5
CASIEGETQYF
TGCGCCAGCATTGAGGGGGAGACCCAGTACTTC
>NA|NA|TRBV19|TRBJ2-7
CASSAGVSYEQYF
TGTGCCAGTAGTGCAGGGGTCTCCTACGAGCAGTACTTC
>NA|NA|TRBV2|TRBJ1-5
CASSEQGRWQPQHF
TGTGCCAGCAGTGAACAGGGGCGGTGGCAGCCCCAGCATTTT
>NA|NA|TRBV4-3|TRBJ1-6
CASSQERHTPLHF
TGCGCCAGCAGCCAAGAGCGCCATACACCCCTCCACTTT
>NA|TRBD1|TRBV19|TRBJ1-2
CASSMSDRGFGYTF
TGTGCCAGTAGTATGTCGGACAGGGGGTTTGGCTACACCTTC
>once|NA|TRBV10-3|TRBJ1-2
CAISDRGLHGYTF
TGTGCCATCAGTGACCGGGGATTACATGGCTACACCTTC
>NA|TRBD1|TRBV5-1|TRBJ1-2
CASSLQPGQGAGYTF
TGCGCCAGCAGCTTGCAACCGGGACAGGGAGCCGGCTACACCTTC
>NA|NA|TRBV19|TRBJ2-1
CASSSILLPTYNEQFF
TGTGCCAGTAGTTCTATCCTTCTTCCTACCTACAATGAGCAGTTCTTC
>NA|TRBD2|TRBV2|TRBJ2-5
CARRTSGGLQETQYF
TGTGCCAGGAGGACTAGCGGGGGGTTACAAGAGACCCAGTACTTC
>NA|NA|TRBV7-8|TRBJ1-4
CASSSDPGKLFF
TGTGCCAGCAGCTCAGACCCGGGGAAACTGTTTTTT
>NA|TRBD1|TRBV19|TRBJ1-5
CATQYFDRGRVQPQHF
TGTGCCACCCAATACTTCGACAGGGGAAGGGTTCAGCCCCAGCATTTT
>NA|TRBD1|TRBV6-5|TRBJ2-7
CASSYLPGQVYEQYF
TGTGCCAGCAGTTACTTACCGGGACAGGTCTACGAGCAGTACTTC
>NA|NA|TRBV28|TRBJ2-1
CASSLTEVDEQFF
TGTGCCAGCAGCCTGACAGAGGTAGATGAGCAGTTCTTC
>NA|NA|TRBV7-9|TRBJ1-1
CASSLMTDTEAFF
TGTGCCAGCAGCCTCATGACGGACACTGAAGCTTTCTTT
>NA|TRBD1|TRBV5-1|TRBJ1-1
CASINTDRGTTEAFF
TGCGCCAGCATCAACACGGACAGGGGCACGACTGAAGCTTTCTTT
>NA|TRBD1|TRBV18|TRBJ2-2
CASSPLDRGDTGELFF
TGTGCCAGCTCACCCCTGGACAGGGGGGACACCGGGGAGCTGTTTTTT
>NA|TRBD1|TRBV5-1|TRBJ1-2
CASSRLDRSITDGYTF
TGCGCCAGCAGCCGACTGGACAGGTCCATAACGGATGGCTACACCTTC
>NA|NA|TRBV5-1|TRBJ2-2
CASNQGPNTGELFF
TGCGCCAGCAACCAGGGACCGAACACCGGGGAGCTGTTTTTT
>NA|TRBD1|TRBV5-6|TRBJ1-2
CASSFPTGTGGYTF
TGTGCCAGCAGCTTCCCAACCGGGACAGGTGGCTACACCTTC
>NA|NA|TRBV9|TRBJ2-3
CASSPRGLGTDTQYF
TGTGCCAGCAGCCCAAGGGGACTGGGCACAGATACGCAGTATTTT
>NA|NA|TRBV9|TRBJ1-3
CASRDTGNTIYF
TGTGCCAGCAGGGATACAGGAAACACCATATATTTT
>NA|TRBD1|TRBV2|TRBJ2-5
CASGLSQGLGETQYF
TGTGCCAGCGGGTTGTCACAGGGGTTGGGGGAGACCCAGTACTTC
>NA|NA|TRBV5-1|TRBJ2-2
CASSLVAGGYTGELFF
TGCGCCAGCAGCTTGGTCGCGGGCGGTTACACCGGGGAGCTGTTTTTT
>few|NA|TRBV6-5|TRBJ1-2
CASSSVHGYTF
TGTGCCAGCAGTTCCGTTCATGGCTACACCTTC
>NA|NA|TRBV27|TRBJ2-1
CASSYRWGPNNNEQFF
TGTGCCAGCAGTTACCGTTGGGGACCAAACAACAATGAGCAGTTCTTC
>NA|NA|TRBV27|TRBJ1-4
CASSFGQSNEKLFF
TGTGCCAGCAGTTTTGGGCAGAGTAATGAAAAACTGTTTTTT
>NA|NA|TRBV6-6|TRBJ2-7
CASSYSSNSYYEQYF
TGTGCCAGCAGTTACTCGTCCAACAGCTACTACGAGCAGTACTTC
>NA|NA|TRBV5-5|TRBJ1-1
CASKRGVSAMNTEAFF
TGTGCCAGTAAACGCGGGGTCTCGGCGATGAACACTGAAGCTTTCTTT
>once|NA|TRBV19|TRBJ1-1
CAGRYGTEAFF
TGTGCCGGGAGGTACGGCACTGAAGCTTTCTTT
>NA|TRBD1|TRBV7-9|TRBJ1-2
CASRGDRAAYTF
TGTGCCAGCCGCGGGGACAGGGCGGCGTACACCTTC
>NA|TRBD1|TRBV7-2|TRBJ1-2
CASSSSGTGNGYTF
TGTGCCAGCAGCTCCTCCGGGACAGGGAACGGCTACACCTTC
>NA|NA|TRBV5-1|TRBJ2-6
CASTAGTDASGANVLTF
TGCGCCAGCACAGCCGGGACCGACGCCTCTGGGGCCAACGTCCTGACTTTC
>NA|TRBD2|TRBV10-3|TRBJ2-1
CATALTGGGTYNEQFF
TGTGCCACCGCCCTCACCGGGGGGGGGACTTACAATGAGCAGTTCTTC
>NA|NA|TRBV7-9|TRBJ1-4
CASSLQGWEKLFF
TGTGCCAGCAGCTTGCAGGGGTGGGAAAAACTGTTTTTT
>NA|TRBD2|TRBV11-2|TRBJ2-1
CASSSLLAGGYNEQFF
TGTGCCAGCAGCTCTCTCCTAGCGGGGGGGTACAATGAGCAGTTCTTC
>NA|NA|TRBV5-1|TRBJ1-1
CASSLLGEEAFF
TGCGCCAGCAGCTTGTTGGGGGAAGAAGCTTTCTTT
>NA|NA|TRBV2|TRBJ2-6
CASSVQLSGANVLTF
TGTGCCAGCAGTGTGCAACTCTCTGGGGCCAACGTCCTGACTTTC
>NA|NA|TRBV2|TRBJ1-2
CASSVWTEGYTF
TGTGCCAGCAGTGTTTGGACAGAAGGCTACACCTTC
>NA|TRBD2|TRBV11-2|TRBJ2-1
CASSPGTSGENEQFF
TGTGCCAGCAGCCCCGGGACTAGCGGGGAGAATGAGCAGTTCTTC
>NA|NA|TRBV5-1|TRBJ2-1
CASSSNRYNEQFF
TGCGCCAGCAGCTCAAACCGATACAATGAGCAGTTCTTC
>NA|TRBD1|TRBV4-1|TRBJ1-1
CASSQTRLRQGSNTEAFF
TGCGCCAGCAGCCAAACCCGCCTGAGACAGGGGAGTAATACTGAAGCTTTCTTT